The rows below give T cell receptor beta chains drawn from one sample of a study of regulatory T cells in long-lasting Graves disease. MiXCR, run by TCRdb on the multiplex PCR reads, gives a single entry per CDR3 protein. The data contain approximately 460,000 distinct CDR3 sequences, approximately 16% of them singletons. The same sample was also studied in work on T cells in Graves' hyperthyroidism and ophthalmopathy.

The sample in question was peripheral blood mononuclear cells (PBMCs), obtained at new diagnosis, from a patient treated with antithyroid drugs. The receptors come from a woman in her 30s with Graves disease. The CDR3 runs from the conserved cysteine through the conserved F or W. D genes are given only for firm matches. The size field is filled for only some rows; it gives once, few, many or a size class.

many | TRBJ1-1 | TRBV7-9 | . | TGTGCCAGCAGCTTTCAGGGAATGAACACTGAAGCTTTCTTT | CASSFQGMNTEAFF
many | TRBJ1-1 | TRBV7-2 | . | TGTGCCAGCAGCGTGGACAGATCTGAAGCTTTCTTT | CASSVDRSEAFF
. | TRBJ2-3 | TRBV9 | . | TGTGCCAGCAGCGTAGCTAATAGTGTGGATACGCAGTATTTT | CASSVANSVDTQYF
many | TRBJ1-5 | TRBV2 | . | TGTGCCAGCAGTGAAGGGGGTGGGGGACCGATTGGGCAGCCCCAGCATTTT | CASSEGGGGPIGQPQHF
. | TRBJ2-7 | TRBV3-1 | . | TGTGCCAGCAGCCAAGATTTAGGGGTCAAAAACGAGCAGTACTTC | CASSQDLGVKNEQYF
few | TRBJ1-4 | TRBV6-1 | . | TGTGCCAGCAAGGCGGGGGGGGGCTGGGAAAAACTGTTTTTT | CASKAGGGWEKLFF
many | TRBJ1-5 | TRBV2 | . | TGTGCCACCGTGGCAGCGGCCAATCAGCCCCAGCATTTT | CATVAAANQPQHF
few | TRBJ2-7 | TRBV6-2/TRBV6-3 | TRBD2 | TGTGCCAGCAGTAACCGACTAGCGGCCTACGAGCAGTACTTC | CASSNRLAAYEQYF
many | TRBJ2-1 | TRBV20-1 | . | TGCAGTGCTAGAGATGGACAGAGGTTAGACAATGAGCAGTTCTTC | CSARDGQRLDNEQFF
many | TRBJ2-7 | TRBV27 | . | TGTGCCAGCAAGAGTACGGGAGTTAGCTACGAGCAGTACTTC | CASKSTGVSYEQYF
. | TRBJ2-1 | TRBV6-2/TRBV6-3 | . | TGTGCCAGCAGAAGAGATAGGGTGCCTCTCTACAATGAGCAGTTCTTC | CASRRDRVPLYNEQFF
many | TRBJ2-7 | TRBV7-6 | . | TGTGCCAGCAGCTTAGGGTCCAGCTCCTACGAGCAGTACTTC | CASSLGSSSYEQYF
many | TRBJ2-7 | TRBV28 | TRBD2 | TGTGCCAGCAGTTCCCGACTAGCGGGAGGAGGATCCTACGAGCAGTACTTC | CASSSRLAGGGSYEQYF
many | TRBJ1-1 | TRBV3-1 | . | TGTGCCAGCAGCCTGGACGGGGGGAACACTGAAGCTTTCTTT | CASSLDGGNTEAFF
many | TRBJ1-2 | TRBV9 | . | TGTGCCAGCAGCGTAGGACCGAGGGGCCGGTCTGACGGCTACACCTTC | CASSVGPRGRSDGYTF
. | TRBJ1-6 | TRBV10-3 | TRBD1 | TGTGCCATCAATTCCGGGACAGGGGGATCACCCCTCCACTTT | CAINSGTGGSPLHF
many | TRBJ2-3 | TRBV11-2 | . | TGTGCCAGCAGCTTAGTTACAGGGACCAGCACAGATACGCAGTATTTT | CASSLVTGTSTDTQYF
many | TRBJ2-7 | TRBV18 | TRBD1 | TGTGCCAGCTCACCCACAGACAGGGCCGCCCCCTACGAGCAGTACTTC | CASSPTDRAAPYEQYF